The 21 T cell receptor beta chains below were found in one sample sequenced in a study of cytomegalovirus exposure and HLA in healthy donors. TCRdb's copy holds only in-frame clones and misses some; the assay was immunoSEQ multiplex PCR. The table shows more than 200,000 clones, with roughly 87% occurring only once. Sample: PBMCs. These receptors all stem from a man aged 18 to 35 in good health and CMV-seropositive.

The DNA of the CDR3 is TGTGCCAGCAGCCCTAATCCGGGTAATCCCTACGAGCAGTACTTC. The encoded protein is CASSPNPGNPYEQYF. The rearrangement uses TRBV2 and TRBJ2-7; D uncertain. This CDR3 is 15 amino acids long. V lost 6 bases and J 2 bases, leaving 17 bases between the germline ends. CDR1 and CDR2 from the germline V gene are SNHLY and FYNNEI.

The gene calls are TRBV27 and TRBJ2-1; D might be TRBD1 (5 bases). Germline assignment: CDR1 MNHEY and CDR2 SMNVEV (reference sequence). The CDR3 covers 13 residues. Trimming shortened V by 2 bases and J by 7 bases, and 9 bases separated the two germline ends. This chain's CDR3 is CASSLGQGNEQFF. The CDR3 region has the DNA TGTGCCAGCAGTTTAGGTCAGGGAAATGAGCAGTTCTTC.

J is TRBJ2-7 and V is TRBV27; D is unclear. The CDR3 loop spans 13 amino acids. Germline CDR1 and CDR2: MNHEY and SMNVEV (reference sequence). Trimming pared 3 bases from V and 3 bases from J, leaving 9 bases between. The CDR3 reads CASSFEGNYEQYF. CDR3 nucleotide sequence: TGTGCCAGCAGTTTCGAAGGGAACTACGAGCAGTACTTC.

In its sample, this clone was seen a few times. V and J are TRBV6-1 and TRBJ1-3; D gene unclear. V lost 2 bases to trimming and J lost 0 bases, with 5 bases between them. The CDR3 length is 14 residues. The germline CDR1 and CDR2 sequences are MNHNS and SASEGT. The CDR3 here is CASSEPISGNTIYF. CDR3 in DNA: TGTGCCAGCAGTGAACCGATCTCTGGAAACACCATATATTTT.

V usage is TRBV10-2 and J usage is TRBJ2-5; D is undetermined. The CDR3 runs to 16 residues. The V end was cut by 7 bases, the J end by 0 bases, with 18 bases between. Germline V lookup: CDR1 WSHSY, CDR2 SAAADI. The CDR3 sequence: CASKDLGQYDQETQYF. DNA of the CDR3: TGCGCCAGCAAAGATCTAGGGCAGTATGACCAAGAGACCCAGTACTTC.

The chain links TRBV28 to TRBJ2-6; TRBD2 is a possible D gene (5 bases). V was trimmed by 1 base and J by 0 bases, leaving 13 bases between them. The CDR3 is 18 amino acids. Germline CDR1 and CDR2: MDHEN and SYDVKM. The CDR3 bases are TGTGCCAGCAGTTTATTCGGACTTGGAAGCTCTGGGGCCAACGTCCTGACTTTC. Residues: CASSLFGLGSSGANVLTF. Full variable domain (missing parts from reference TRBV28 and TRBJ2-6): DVKVTQSSRYLVKRTGEKVFLECVQDMDHENMFWYRQDPGLGLRLIYFSYDVKMKEKGDIPEGYSVSREKKERFSLILESASTNQTSMYLCASSLFGLGSSGANVLTFGAGSRLTVL.

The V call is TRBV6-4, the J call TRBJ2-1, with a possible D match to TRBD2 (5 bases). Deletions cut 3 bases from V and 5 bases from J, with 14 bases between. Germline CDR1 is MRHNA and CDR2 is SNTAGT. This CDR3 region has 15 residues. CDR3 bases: TGTGCCAGCAGTGAATCATTCGAGGGAAACAATGAGCAGTTCTTC. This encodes CASSESFEGNNEQFF.

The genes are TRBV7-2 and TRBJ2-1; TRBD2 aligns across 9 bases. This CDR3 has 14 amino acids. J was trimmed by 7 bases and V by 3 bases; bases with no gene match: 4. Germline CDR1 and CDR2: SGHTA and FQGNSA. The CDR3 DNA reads TGTGCCAGCAGCTTTAGCGGGAGCGGAAATGAGCAGTTCTTC. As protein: CASSFSGSGNEQFF.

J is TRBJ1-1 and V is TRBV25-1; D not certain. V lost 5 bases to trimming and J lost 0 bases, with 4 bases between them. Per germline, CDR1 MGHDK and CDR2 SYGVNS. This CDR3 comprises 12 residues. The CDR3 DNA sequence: TGTGCCAGCAGTTCTATGAACACTGAAGCTTTCTTT. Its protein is CASSSMNTEAFF.

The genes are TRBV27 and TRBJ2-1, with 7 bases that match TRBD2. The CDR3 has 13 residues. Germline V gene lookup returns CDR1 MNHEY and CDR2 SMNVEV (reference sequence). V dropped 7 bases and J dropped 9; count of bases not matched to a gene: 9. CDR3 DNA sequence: TGTGCCAGCATGGCTAGCGGAAGGTTTGAGCAGTTCTTC. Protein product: CASMASGRFEQFF.

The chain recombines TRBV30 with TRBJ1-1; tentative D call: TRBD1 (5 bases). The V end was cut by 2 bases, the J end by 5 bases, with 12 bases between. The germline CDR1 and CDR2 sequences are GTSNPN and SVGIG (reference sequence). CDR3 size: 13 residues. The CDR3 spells CAWSQGAGTEAFF. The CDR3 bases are TGTGCCTGGAGTCAAGGGGCGGGAACTGAAGCTTTCTTT. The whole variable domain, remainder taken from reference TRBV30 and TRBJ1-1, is SQTIHQWPATLVQPVGSPLSLECTVEGTSNPNLYWYRQAAGRGLQLLFYSVGIGQISSEVPQNLSASRPQDRQFILSSKKLLLSDSGFYLCAWSQGAGTEAFFGQGTRLTVV.

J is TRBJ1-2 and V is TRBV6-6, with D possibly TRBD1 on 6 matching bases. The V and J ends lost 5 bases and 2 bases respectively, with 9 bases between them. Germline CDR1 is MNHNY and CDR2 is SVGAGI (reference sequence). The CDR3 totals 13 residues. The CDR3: CASSGGQNYGYTF. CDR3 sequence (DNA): TGTGCCAGCAGTGGGGGACAAAACTATGGCTACACCTTC.

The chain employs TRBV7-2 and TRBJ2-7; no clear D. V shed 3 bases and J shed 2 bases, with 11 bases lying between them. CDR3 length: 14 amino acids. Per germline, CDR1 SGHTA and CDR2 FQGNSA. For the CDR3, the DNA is TGTGCCAGCAGCTTGCAACAACATGCCTACGAGCAGTACTTC. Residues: CASSLQQHAYEQYF.

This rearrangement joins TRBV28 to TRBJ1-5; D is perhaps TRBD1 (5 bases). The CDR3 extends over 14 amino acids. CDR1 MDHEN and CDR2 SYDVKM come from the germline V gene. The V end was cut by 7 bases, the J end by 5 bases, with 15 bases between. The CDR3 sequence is CASTKGDGYQPQHF. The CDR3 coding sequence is TGTGCCAGCACCAAAGGGGATGGGTATCAGCCCCAGCATTTT.

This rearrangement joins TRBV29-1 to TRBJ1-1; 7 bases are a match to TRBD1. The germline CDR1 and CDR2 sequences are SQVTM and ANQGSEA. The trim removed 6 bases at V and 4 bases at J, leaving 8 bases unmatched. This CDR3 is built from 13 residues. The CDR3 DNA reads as TGCAGCGTCAACAGGGGTTGGGCCACTGAAGCTTTCTTT. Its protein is CSVNRGWATEAFF.

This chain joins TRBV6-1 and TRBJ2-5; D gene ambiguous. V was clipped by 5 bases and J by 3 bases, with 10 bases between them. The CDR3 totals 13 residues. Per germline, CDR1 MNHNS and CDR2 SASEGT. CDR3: CASSNPPEETQYF. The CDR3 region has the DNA TGTGCCAGCAGTAACCCCCCAGAAGAGACCCAGTACTTC.

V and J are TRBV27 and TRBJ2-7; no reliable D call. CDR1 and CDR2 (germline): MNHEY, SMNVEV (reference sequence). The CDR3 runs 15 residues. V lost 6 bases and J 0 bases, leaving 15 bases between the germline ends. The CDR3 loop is CASRGFGAGSYEQYF. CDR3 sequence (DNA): TGTGCCAGCAGAGGTTTCGGTGCAGGCTCCTACGAGCAGTACTTC.

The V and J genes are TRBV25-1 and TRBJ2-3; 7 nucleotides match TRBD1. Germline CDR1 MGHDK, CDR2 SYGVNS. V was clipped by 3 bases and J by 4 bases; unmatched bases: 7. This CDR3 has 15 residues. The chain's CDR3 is CASSDQTGRSDTQYF. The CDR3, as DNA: TGTGCCAGCAGTGATCAGACAGGGCGGTCAGATACGCAGTATTTT.

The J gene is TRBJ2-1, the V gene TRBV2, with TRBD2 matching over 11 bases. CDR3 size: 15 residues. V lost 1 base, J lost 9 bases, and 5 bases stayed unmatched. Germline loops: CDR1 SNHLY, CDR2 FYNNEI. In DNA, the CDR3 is TGTGCCAGCAGTGAAGTACTAGCGGGAGCCAGTGAGCAGTTCTTC. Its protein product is CASSEVLAGASEQFF.

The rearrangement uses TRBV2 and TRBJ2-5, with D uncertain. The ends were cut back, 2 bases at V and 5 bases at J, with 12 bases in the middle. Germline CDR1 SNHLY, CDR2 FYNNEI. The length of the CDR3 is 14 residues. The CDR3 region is CASSEFGSLETQYF. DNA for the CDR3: TGTGCCAGCAGTGAATTTGGTAGCCTCGAGACCCAGTACTTC.

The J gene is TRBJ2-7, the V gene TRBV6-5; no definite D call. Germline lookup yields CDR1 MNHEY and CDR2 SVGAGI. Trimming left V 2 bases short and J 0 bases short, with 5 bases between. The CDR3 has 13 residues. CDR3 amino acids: CASSYRVSYEQYF. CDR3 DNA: TGTGCCAGCAGTTACCGGGTCTCCTACGAGCAGTACTTC.